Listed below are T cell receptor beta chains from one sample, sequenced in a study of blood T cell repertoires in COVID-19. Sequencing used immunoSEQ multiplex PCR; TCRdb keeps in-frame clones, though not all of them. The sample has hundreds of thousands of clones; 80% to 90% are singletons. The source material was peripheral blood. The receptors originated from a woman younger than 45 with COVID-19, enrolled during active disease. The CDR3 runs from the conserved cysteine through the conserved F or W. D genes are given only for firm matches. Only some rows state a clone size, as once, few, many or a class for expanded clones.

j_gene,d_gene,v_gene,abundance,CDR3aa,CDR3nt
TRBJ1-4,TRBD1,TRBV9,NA,CASSVETGEGEKLFF,TGTGCCAGCAGCGTAGAGACAGGGGAAGGAGAAAAACTGTTTTTT
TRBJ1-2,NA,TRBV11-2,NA,CASSRGSLTNYGYTF,TGTGCCAGCAGCAGAGGGTCACTCACCAACTATGGCTACACCTTC
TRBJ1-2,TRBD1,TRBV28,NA,CASNRGRSNYGYTF,TGTGCCAGCAATAGGGGGCGATCTAACTATGGCTACACCTTC
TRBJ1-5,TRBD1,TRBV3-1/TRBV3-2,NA,CASSQEGQGNQPQHF,TGTGCCAGCAGCCAAGAAGGACAGGGCAACCAGCCCCAGCATTTT
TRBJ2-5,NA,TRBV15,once,CATSREIATERETQYF,TGTGCCACCAGCAGAGAAATAGCAACGGAGAGGGAGACCCAGTACTTC
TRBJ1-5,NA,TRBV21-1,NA,CASSKATGGDQPQHF,TGTGCCAGCAGCAAAGCGACAGGGGGCGATCAGCCCCAGCATTTT
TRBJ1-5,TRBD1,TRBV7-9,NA,CASSKGQAGGNQPQHF,TGTGCCAGCAGCAAAGGACAGGCGGGTGGCAATCAGCCCCAGCATTTT
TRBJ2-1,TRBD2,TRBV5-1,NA,CASSSGPLAGGYNEQFF,TGCGCCAGCAGCTCCGGTCCCCTAGCGGGGGGGTACAATGAGCAGTTCTTC
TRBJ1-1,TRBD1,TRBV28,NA,CATVTGTAPSEAFF,TGTGCCACAGTTACCGGGACAGCTCCTTCTGAAGCTTTCTTT
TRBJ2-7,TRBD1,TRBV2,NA,CASNRPTGTSSYEQYF,TGTGCCAGCAATAGACCGACAGGGACGAGCTCCTACGAGCAGTACTTC
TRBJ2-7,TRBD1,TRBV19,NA,CASSLGQGVYEQYF,TGTGCCAGTAGTCTCGGACAGGGTGTCTACGAGCAGTACTTC
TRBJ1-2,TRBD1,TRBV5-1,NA,CASSSHPWDREGWGYTF,TGCGCCAGCAGCTCACACCCGTGGGACAGGGAAGGCTGGGGCTACACCTTC
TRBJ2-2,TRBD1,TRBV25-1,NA,CASSEWGRGPSGELFF,TGTGCCAGCAGTGAATGGGGCAGGGGGCCGAGCGGGGAGCTGTTTTTT
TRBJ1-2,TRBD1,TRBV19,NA,CASSLDRGYGYTF,TGTGCCAGTAGTTTGGACAGGGGTTATGGCTACACCTTC
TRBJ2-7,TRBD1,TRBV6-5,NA,CASSLDRVDYEQYF,TGTGCCAGCAGTTTAGACAGGGTTGACTACGAGCAGTACTTC
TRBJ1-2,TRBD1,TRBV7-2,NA,CASTRTGRVYYGYTF,TGTGCCAGCACCCGGACAGGGCGGGTGTACTATGGCTACACCTTC
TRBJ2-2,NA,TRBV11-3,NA,CASSRDRTGELFF,TGTGCCAGCAGCCGTGACAGGACCGGGGAGCTGTTTTTT
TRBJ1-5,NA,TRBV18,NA,CASSPTGSANQPQHF,TGTGCCAGCTCACCAACCGGCAGCGCCAATCAGCCCCAGCATTTT
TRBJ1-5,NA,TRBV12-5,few,CASGLVLGTYSNQPQHF,TGTGCTAGTGGTTTGGTACTGGGCACCTATAGCAATCAGCCCCAGCATTTT
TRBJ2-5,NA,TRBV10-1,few,CASSEWQGVGTQYF,TGCGCCAGCAGTGAGTGGCAGGGTGTTGGGACCCAGTACTTC
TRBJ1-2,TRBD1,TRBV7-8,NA,CASSPDRGFDGYTF,TGTGCCAGCAGCCCTGACAGGGGCTTCGATGGCTACACCTTC
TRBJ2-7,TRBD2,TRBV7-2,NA,CASSLWTSGSYEQYF,TGTGCCAGCAGCTTATGGACTAGCGGCTCCTACGAGCAGTACTTC
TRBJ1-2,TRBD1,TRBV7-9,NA,CASSKKDRDIDGYTF,TGTGCCAGCAGTAAAAAGGACAGGGACATCGATGGCTACACCTTC
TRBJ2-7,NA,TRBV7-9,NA,CASSLESQAYEQYF,TGTGCCAGCAGCTTAGAGTCACAGGCCTACGAGCAGTACTTC
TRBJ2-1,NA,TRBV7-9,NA,CASSLDQIYNEQFF,TGTGCCAGCAGCTTAGACCAGATATACAATGAGCAGTTCTTC
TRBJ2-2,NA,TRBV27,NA,CASSLGLGEWGANTGELFF,TGTGCCAGCAGTCTTGGTCTGGGTGAGTGGGGGGCGAACACCGGGGAGCTGTTTTTT
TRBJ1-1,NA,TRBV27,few,CASSSLLNTEAFF,TGTGCCAGCAGTTCCCTTTTGAACACTGAAGCTTTCTTT
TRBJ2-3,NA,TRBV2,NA,CASADWGLRHTQYF,TGTGCCAGCGCCGATTGGGGCCTCAGACATACGCAGTATTTT
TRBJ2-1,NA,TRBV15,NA,CATSGITRVSSYNEQFF,TGTGCCACCAGCGGCATCACGAGGGTGAGCTCCTACAATGAGCAGTTCTTC
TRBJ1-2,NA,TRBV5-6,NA,CASRSRGGNYGYTF,TGTGCCAGCAGATCGAGAGGGGGAAACTATGGCTACACCTTC
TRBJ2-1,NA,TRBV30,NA,CACKSVYNDNEQFF,TGTGCCTGCAAAAGCGTCTACAATGACAATGAGCAGTTCTTC